This T cell receptor (beta chain) was documented in a study of T cell changes during pregnancy in multiple sclerosis (dated by TCRdb to the late 2010s). Notes on the research overall: In women with multiple sclerosis, the researchers looked at how the T cell repertoire shifted as pregnancy progressed.

The CDR3 covers 13 residues, taking in both the cysteine and the phenylalanine. The sequence is cut down to CDR3 DNA, 39 bases in frame from base 1. For CDR1 and CDR2, the germline V gene lists SNHLY and FYNNEI. V drops 3 bases and J drops 7 bases, leaving 12 bases in between. A remark on this clone: This clone's antigen is unknown. No base quality values were provided; no much bigger clone lies one nucleotide off.

The method was the immunoSEQ multiplex PCR assay. The table was pulled from immuneACCESS by TCRdb, which kept in-frame rearrangements only. Such tables lose some clones; where checked, under half of the loss comes from unresolved V genes, and the rest has no known cause. The sample table shows more than 75,000 clones, and about 94% are seen once. 2.5% of the sample is in the top ten clones. This sequence uses TRBV2 and TRBJ1-2; the D gene assignment is ambiguous. This receptor was taken from a female donor with multiple sclerosis, enrolled in a pregnancy study. The material sequenced was peripheral blood, taken in the third trimester of pregnancy. The CDR3 sequence is CASSDRVLSGYTF. The sequenced DNA is TGTGCCAGCAGTGATCGGGTGCTGAGTGGCTACACCTTC.